This T cell receptor (beta chain) was found in a study of T cells in Graves' hyperthyroidism and ophthalmopathy. Amplification of TCR beta CDR3 regions used RNA as the template. The HTBI primer set drove a first-round RT-PCR of the TCR CDR3. TCRdb re-analysed the multiplex PCR reads in MiXCR, keeping a single row per CDR3 protein. The table includes some 550,000 distinct CDR3 sequences, less than 25% detected once. This clonotype was counted ten times or more. The clonotype comes from a man younger than 30 with Graves' hyperthyroidism. Sequencing input: blood.

CDR3 protein: CASSDALNQPQHF. In DNA form, the CDR3 reads TGTGCCAGCAGTGACGCCTTAAATCAGCCCCAGCATTTT. The V and J genes are TRBV6-1 and TRBJ1-5; D remains unclear. The V gene's germline CDR1 is MNHNS and CDR2 SASEGT. This CDR3 is built from 13 residues. V was shortened by 3 bases and J by 4 bases, with 7 bases between the two germline ends.